This T cell receptor (beta chain) came from a study of cytomegalovirus exposure and HLA in healthy donors (dated by TCRdb to 2016 to 2017). In terms of the full investigation: An earlier analysis of several hundred of the donors reported roughly 300 Gb of sequence data and 117 million unique TCR beta sequences from approximately 180 million T cells. Approximately 310 gigabases of sequencing data and approximately 85 million unique TCR sequences were included in an early release covering 550 to 650 HLA-typed donors. Of the approximately 400 genotyped donors, around 81% fell in the genetic ancestry cluster associated with self-reported Caucasian donors. The study aimed to test whether signatures of past pathogen exposure could be identified by cataloging public T cell receptors. The study profiled the T cell repertoires of 666 subjects by immunosequencing and related them to cytomegalovirus serostatus. Besides the first cohort of roughly 700 subjects, a separate validation cohort made up of roughly 120 different subjects was used. High-throughput TCR immunosequencing, statistical association of individual TCRs with disease status, and machine learning were combined to predict cytomegalovirus infection status. To study patterns of TCR occurrence, a later analysis re-analyzed previously published TCR beta repertoires from around 670 donors and added high-resolution HLA genotyping. In the later analysis, no new phenotypic data were used to find candidate immune exposures; instead, reliance was placed on TCR beta sequences and their occurrence across donors. In an earlier analysis of 500 to 650 of the donors, high-throughput TCR beta sequencing was used to judge whether each TCR beta V gene segment behaved as functional or pseudogenic. Donor age, sex, ethnicity and CMV serostatus were compiled alongside the repertoire data. In a later genetic analysis, genome-wide SNP genotypes for about three fifths of the roughly 670 donors were used, and that subset was treated as a discovery cohort. All discovery cohort repertoires had been generated using a single sequencing platform. Class I and class II HLA loci were covered by the typing at four-digit resolution. The number of typed donors differed by locus: about 620-640 for A, B, C, DRB1 and DQB1; 500 to 550 for DQA1; 606 for DPA1; and roughly 490 for DPB1. Roughly 5 DR-DQ haplotypes were handled as single units for association and clustering, since linkage in the cohort was strong. On average, about 240,000 unique TCR beta nucleotide sequences were sequenced per donor among about 400 genotyped donors of the cohort, with 15% to 20% of those sequences being non-productive. Summary of the overall study and its limitations: Specific HLA alleles were associated with 18,000 or so TCR beta sequences at a false discovery rate of 0.05 in a later analysis. In vitro tests confirmed that three of the cytomegalovirus-associated TCR beta chains recognize cytomegalovirus antigens. The study gave a list of under 200 TCR beta chains associated with cytomegalovirus. According to a later analysis, TCR association rates differed among HLA loci, with DRB1 alleles showing the most associated TCRs and HLA-C alleles showing the fewest. In a later analysis, most CMV-associated TCR beta chains were found to appear HLA-restricted, with HLA associations seemingly driven largely by CMV exposure. About 17 rarely observed V segments, including chromosome 9 orphons, were excluded from the earlier analysis of 550 to 700 of the donors because counts were too low. According to a later analysis, parvovirus B19, influenza, CMV and Epstein-Barr virus appeared linked to several top co-occurrence clusters. In a later analysis, HLA-associated TCR beta chains were found to be more clonally expanded and to have lower generation probabilities than equally common non-associated chains. CMV serostatus was the only immune exposure information available for the cohort. A later genetic analysis reported fewer N-insertions in productive TCRs among donors in an Asian-associated ancestry cluster than the approximately 670-donor mean. Correlated functional status among segregating V segments might reflect linkage disequilibrium, but an unknown experimental factor could not be ruled out. A further reported finding was that TCR beta sequences accurately predicted the HLA-A and HLA-B alleles for most subjects in the first cohort. Most TCR sequences were observed very rarely across donors, whereas some public TCRs were present in many individuals. An association between a missense DCLRE1C variant and V-gene and J-gene trimming of TCR beta chains was found in a later genetic analysis and replicated in an independent cohort. Strong co-occurrence of HLA alleles, especially DR and DQ, made assigning TCR associations to individual alleles difficult. A cluster of highly shared sequence variants was judged likely to be a technical artifact of the sequencing pipeline. The authors suggested that the approach could potentially be extended to other disease states and immunological phenotypes. In both the original and validation cohorts, the classifier was reported to diagnose cytomegalovirus status with high specificity and sensitivity. Broadly in line with IMGT annotations, most TCR beta V segments showed up in productive rearrangements about 87% or about 30% of the time in an earlier analysis of about 500 of the donors. The 87-base-pair reads could not distinguish some IMGT-functional V segments, including TRBV6-2 and TRBV6-3, so those segments were excluded. Because HLA typing was missing for some donors at each locus, association tests included only the typed subset. In this cohort, only TCR beta chains were sequenced, and detectable features were limited by the absence of alpha or paired-chain data. Presence/absence analyses assumed roughly uniform sequencing depth across donors, an assumption that may not hold.

Libraries were prepared through the immunoSEQ multiplex PCR assay. A mixture of 60 forward primers for TCR Vbeta segments and 13 reverse primers for TCR Jbeta segments was used in the multiplex PCR. The CDR3 region of rearranged TCR beta genes was amplified from genomic DNA with a multiplex PCR assay. Amplified TCR beta libraries were sequenced as 87-base-pair reads on the Illumina HiSeq System. On the study's bioinformatics: A later analysis tallied roughly 80 million unique TCR beta chains across the 666 repertoires, and around 10 million of those chains were shared by two or more donors. Raw reads were error-corrected and collapsed into unique sequences by a nearest-neighbor algorithm in which closely related sequences were merged to remove PCR and sequencing errors. To assign V, D and J gene segments, CDR3 sequences were aligned to IMGT reference sequences. Each retained sequence needed at least a six-nucleotide match to both a V gene segment and a J gene segment. Rearrangements were called productive when the CDR3 lacked stop codons and stayed in frame with V and J; all others were non-productive. Following IMGT convention, CDR3 was defined as the stretch from the second conserved V-encoded cysteine up to the conserved J-encoded phenylalanine. In an earlier analysis of just under 600 of the donors, sequences lacking an unambiguous match to a single V gene segment were excluded. In an earlier analysis of approximately 500 of the donors, a V segment was called functional when productive rearrangements were above 56.7%, and segregating when the standard deviation between donors exceeded 5%. To diagnose cytomegalovirus status from the catalog of TCR beta chain sequences, a statistical classification framework was built. In a later analysis, V and J genes were assigned by comparing TCR nucleotide sequences against IMGT/GENE-DB human TR gene sequences. A later analysis assigned CDR3 sequences and most-parsimonious VDJ recombination scenarios with the TCRdist pipeline. In a later analysis, each TCR beta chain was defined by its CDR3 amino acid sequence together with its V-gene family, and reads lacking a unique V-gene family were excluded. To address suspected cross-contamination and a sequencing artifact, a later analysis removed 592 highly shared, low-generation-probability nucleotide sequences. In a later analysis, a clonal expansion index was calculated for each public chain from normalized within-repertoire ranks of inferred template counts. In a later analysis, generation probabilities were computed with a VDJ recombination model fitted to out-of-frame rearrangements, and the resulting probabilities were checked against IGoR. A later analysis scored TCR-TCR, TCR-HLA and TCR-CMV co-occurrence with hypergeometric tests, applying a repertoire-size bias correction to TCR pairs. To estimate false discovery rates, a later analysis permuted the HLA or CMV assignments 20 times. In a later analysis, co-occurring TCRs were grouped using DBSCAN, and TCRdist sequence similarity was added for clustering within HLA-allele-positive subsets. For co-occurrence clustering, repertoires with fewer than 30,000 or more than 120,000 public chains were excluded, along with 5 or 6 repertoires with anomalous nucleotide sharing. TCRdb mirrors the immuneACCESS table, restricted to in-frame sequences. Some clones are absent from its copies; in checked studies, under half trace to an unresolved V gene, and the reason for the others is unknown. V, J and clone size are those of that table, while D and trimming were read from the DNA. Here the sample has around 110,000 clones; over 80% occur a single time. The ten largest clones take up more than 2% of the sample.

The cohort was made up of 666 healthy bone marrow donors. All cohort members were sampled while nominally healthy, although unrecorded immune exposures were likely present. The donor was CMV seronegative and was included in the group of several hundred seronegative cohort members. Every donor gave a peripheral blood sample, and the peripheral blood mononuclear cells from that sample were used for TCR beta sequencing. Genomic DNA was extracted from the blood cell samples with the Qiagen DNeasy Blood Extraction Kit. The count of this clone is one. The antigen this receptor binds is unknown. Qualities for individual bases were not recorded, and no much larger clone is one base off. Including the terminal cysteine and phenylalanine, the CDR3 comprises 14 residues. The entry retains the CDR3 DNA only, 42 bases that are in frame from base 1. V is clipped by 1 base and J by 9 bases, and the sequence between their germline boundaries is 10 bases long. Via the germline V gene, CDR1 is SGHDN and CDR2 FVKESK.

The origin of this receptor is a man younger than 40 in good health and CMV-seronegative. The sample consisted of PBMCs. The chain uses TRBV14 and TRBJ1-6; possibly the D gene is TRBD1, per 5 matching bases. The CDR3 region reads CASSQGGFVSPLHF. The DNA reads TGTGCCAGCAGCCAAGGGGGCTTCGTTTCACCCCTCCACTTT.